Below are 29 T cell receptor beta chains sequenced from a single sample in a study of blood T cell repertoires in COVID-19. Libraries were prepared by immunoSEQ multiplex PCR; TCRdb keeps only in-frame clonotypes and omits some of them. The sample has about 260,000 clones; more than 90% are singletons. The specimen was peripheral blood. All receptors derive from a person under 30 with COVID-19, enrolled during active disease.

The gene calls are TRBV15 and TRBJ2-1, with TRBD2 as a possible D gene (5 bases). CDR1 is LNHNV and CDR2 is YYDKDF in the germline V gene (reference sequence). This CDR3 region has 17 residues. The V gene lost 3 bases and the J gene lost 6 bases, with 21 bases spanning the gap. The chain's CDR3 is CATSSPEWVASVNEQFF. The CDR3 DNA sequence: TGTGCCACCAGCAGCCCCGAGTGGGTAGCGTCGGTCAATGAGCAGTTCTTC.

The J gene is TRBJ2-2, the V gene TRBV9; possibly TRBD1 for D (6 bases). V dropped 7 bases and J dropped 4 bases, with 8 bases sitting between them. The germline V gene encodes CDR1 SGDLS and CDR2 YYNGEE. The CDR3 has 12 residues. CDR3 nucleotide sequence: TGTGCCAGCGCAGGGGCCACCGGGGAGCTGTTTTTT. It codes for CASAGATGELFF. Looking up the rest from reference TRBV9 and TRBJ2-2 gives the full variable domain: DSGVTQTPKHLITATGQRVTLRCSPRSGDLSVYWYQQSLDQGLQFLIQYYNGEERAKGNILERFSAQQFPDLHSELNLSSLELGDSALYFCASAGATGELFFGEGSRLTVL.

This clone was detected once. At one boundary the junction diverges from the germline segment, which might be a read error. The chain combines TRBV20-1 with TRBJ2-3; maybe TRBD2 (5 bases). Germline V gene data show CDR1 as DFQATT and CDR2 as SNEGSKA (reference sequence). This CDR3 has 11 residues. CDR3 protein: CSAGGTDAQYF. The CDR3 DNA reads TGCAGTGCTGGAGGAACAGATGCGCAGTATTTT.

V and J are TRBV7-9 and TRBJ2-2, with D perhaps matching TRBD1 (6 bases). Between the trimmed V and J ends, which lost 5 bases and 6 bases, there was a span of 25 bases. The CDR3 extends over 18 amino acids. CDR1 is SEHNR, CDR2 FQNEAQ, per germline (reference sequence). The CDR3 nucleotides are TGTGCCAGCAGCCAATTTTCCACGGGACACCCCAACCCCGGGGAGCTGTTTTTT. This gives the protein CASSQFSTGHPNPGELFF.

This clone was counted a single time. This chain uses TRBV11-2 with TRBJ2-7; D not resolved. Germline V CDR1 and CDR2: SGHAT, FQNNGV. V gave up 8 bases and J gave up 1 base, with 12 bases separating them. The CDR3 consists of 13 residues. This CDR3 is CASVGGVSYEQYF. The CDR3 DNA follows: TGTGCCAGCGTAGGCGGTGTGTCCTACGAGCAGTACTTC. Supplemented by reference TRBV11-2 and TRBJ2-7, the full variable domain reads EAGVAQSPRYKIIEKRQSVAFWCNPISGHATLYWYQQILGQGPKLLIQFQNNGVVDDSQLPKDRFSAERLKGVDSTLKIQPAKLEDSAVYLCASVGGVSYEQYFGPGTRLTVT.

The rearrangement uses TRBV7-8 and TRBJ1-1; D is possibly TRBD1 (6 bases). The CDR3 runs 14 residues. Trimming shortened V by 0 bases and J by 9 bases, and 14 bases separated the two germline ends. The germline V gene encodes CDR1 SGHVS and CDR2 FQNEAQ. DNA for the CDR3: TGTGCCAGCAGCTTAGCGGCAGGGGTGGATAAAGCTTTCTTT. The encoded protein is CASSLAAGVDKAFF.

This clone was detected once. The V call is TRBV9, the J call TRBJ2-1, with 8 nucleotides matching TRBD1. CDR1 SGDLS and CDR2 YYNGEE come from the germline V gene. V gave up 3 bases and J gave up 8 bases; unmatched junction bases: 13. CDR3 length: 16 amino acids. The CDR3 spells CASSAHGGRGPDEQFF. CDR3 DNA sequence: TGTGCCAGCAGCGCCCACGGGGGCAGGGGGCCGGATGAGCAGTTCTTC. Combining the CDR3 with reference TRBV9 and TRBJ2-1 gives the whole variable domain DSGVTQTPKHLITATGQRVTLRCSPRSGDLSVYWYQQSLDQGLQFLIQYYNGEERAKGNILERFSAQQFPDLHSELNLSSLELGDSALYFCASSAHGGRGPDEQFFGPGTRLTVL.

The CDR3 reads CAWSTTNYGYTF. In DNA, the CDR3 is TGTGCCTGGAGTACAACAAACTATGGCTACACCTTC. The V call is TRBV30, the J call TRBJ1-2; D is unclear. There are 12 residues in the CDR3. V gave up 2 bases and J gave up 2 bases, with 6 bases separating them. Germline-derived CDR1 and CDR2 are GTSNPN and SVGIG (reference sequence).

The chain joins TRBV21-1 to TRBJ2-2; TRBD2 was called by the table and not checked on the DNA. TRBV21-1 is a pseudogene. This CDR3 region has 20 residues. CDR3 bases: TGTGCCAGCATCCTGCAACGGATAGCGGGAGGCTTCCCAAACACCGGGGAGCTGTTTTTT. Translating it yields CASILQRIAGGFPNTGELFF.

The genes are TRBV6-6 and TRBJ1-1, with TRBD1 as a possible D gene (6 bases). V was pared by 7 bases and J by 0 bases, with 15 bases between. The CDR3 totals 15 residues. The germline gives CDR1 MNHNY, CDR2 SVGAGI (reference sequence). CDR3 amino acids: CASKSSGTMNTEAFF. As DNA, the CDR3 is TGTGCCAGCAAGTCGTCCGGGACAATGAACACTGAAGCTTTCTTT.

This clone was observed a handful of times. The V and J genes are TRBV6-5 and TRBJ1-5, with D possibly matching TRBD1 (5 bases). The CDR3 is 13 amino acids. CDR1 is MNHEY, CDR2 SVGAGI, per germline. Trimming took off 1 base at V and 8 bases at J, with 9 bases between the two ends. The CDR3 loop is CASSYYKGEPQHF. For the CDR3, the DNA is TGTGCCAGCAGTTACTATAAAGGGGAGCCCCAGCATTTT.

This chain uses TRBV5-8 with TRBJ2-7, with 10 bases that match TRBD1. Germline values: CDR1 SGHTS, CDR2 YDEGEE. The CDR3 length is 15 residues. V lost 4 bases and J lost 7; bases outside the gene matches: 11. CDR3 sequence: CASSNAPGQGLEQYF. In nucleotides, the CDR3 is TGTGCCAGCAGCAACGCCCCGGGACAGGGGTTGGAGCAGTACTTC.

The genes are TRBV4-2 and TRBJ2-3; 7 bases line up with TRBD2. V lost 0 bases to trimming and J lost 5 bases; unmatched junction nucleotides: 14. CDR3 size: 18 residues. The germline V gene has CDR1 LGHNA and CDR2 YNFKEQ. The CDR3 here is CASSQDLNRGGPRDTQYF. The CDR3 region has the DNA TGTGCCAGCAGCCAAGATCTAAATAGGGGAGGGCCAAGAGATACGCAGTATTTT.

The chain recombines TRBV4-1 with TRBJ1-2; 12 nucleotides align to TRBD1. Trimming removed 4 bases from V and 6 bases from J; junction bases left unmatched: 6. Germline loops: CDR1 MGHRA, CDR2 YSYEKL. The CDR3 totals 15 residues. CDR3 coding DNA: TGCGCCAGCAGCCCCCGGGACAGGGGGCGCGATGGCTACACCTTC. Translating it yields CASSPRDRGRDGYTF.

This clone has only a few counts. The CDR3 loop reads CSVLPQSYNEQFF. The CDR3 DNA reads TGCAGCGTTTTGCCACAATCATACAATGAGCAGTTCTTC. The chain couples TRBV29-1 to TRBJ2-1; D is unclear. The CDR3 runs to 13 residues. V gave up 5 bases and J gave up 4 bases, with 12 bases separating them. From germline, CDR1 is SQVTM and CDR2 ANQGSEA.

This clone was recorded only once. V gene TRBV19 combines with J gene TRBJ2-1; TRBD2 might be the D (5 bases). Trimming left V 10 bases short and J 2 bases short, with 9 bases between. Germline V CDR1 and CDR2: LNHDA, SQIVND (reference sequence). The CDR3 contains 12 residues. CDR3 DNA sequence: TGTGCCACCGGACTGGCCTACAATGAGCAGTTCTTC. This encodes CATGLAYNEQFF.

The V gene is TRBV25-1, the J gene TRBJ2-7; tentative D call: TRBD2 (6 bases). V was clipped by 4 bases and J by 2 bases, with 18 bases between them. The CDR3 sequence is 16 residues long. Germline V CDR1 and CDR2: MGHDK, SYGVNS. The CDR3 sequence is CASSVGTPNGAYEQYF. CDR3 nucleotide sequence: TGTGCCAGCAGTGTCGGGACTCCTAATGGTGCCTACGAGCAGTACTTC.

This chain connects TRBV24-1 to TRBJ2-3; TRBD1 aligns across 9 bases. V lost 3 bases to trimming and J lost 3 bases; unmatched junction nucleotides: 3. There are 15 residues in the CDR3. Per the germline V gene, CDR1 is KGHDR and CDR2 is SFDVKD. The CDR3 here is CATSDGTGRTDTQYF. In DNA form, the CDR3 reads TGTGCCACCAGTGATGGGACAGGGAGAACAGATACGCAGTATTTT.

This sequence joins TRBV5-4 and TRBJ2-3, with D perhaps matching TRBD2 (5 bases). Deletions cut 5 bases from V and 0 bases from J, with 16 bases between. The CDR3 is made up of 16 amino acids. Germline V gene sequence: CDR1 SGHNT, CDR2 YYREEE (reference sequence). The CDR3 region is CASSSKRTSSTDTQYF. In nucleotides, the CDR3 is TGTGCCAGCAGTTCAAAGCGGACTTCTAGCACAGATACGCAGTATTTT.

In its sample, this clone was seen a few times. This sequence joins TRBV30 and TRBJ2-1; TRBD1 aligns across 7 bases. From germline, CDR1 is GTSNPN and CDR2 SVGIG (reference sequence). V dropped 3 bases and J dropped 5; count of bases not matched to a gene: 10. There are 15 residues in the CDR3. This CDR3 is CAWSPLGQDHNEQFF. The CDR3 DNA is TGTGCCTGGAGCCCGCTTGGACAGGATCACAATGAGCAGTTCTTC. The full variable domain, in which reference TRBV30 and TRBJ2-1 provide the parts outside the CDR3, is SQTIHQWPATLVQPVGSPLSLECTVEGTSNPNLYWYRQAAGRGLQLLFYSVGIGQISSEVPQNLSASRPQDRQFILSSKKLLLSDSGFYLCAWSPLGQDHNEQFFGPGTRLTVL.

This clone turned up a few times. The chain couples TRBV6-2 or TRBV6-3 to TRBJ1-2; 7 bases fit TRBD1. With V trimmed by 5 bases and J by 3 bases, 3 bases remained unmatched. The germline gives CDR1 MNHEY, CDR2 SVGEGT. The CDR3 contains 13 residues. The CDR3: CASSPTGDYGYTF. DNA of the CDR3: TGTGCCAGCAGTCCCACAGGGGACTATGGCTACACCTTC.

The chain's CDR3 is CASSQGRGSEQFF. Written as DNA, the CDR3 is TGTGCCAGCAGCCAAGGGAGAGGGAGTGAGCAGTTCTTC. V usage is TRBV14 and J usage is TRBJ2-1, with a tentative D call TRBD2 (5 bases). Trimming pared 1 base from V and 9 bases from J, leaving 10 bases between. CDR1 and CDR2 from the germline V gene are SGHDN and FVKESK. This CDR3 region has 13 residues.

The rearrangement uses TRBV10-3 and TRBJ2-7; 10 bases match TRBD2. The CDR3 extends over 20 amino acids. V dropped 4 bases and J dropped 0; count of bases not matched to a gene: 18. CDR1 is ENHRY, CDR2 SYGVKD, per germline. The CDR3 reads CAISALEREGQKASSYEQYF. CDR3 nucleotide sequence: TGTGCCATCAGTGCCCTTGAGCGGGAGGGCCAAAAGGCATCCTCCTACGAGCAGTACTTC.

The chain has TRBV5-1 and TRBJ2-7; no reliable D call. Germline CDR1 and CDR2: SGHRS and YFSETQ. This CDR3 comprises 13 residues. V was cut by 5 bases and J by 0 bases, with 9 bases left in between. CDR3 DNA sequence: TGCGCCAGCAGAAACGACAACTCCTACGAGCAGTACTTC. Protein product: CASRNDNSYEQYF.

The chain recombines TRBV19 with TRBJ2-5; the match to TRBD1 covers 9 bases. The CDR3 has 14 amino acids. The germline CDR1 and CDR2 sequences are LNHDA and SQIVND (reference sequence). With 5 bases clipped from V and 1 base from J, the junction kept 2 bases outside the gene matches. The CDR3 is CASSGQGIQETQYF. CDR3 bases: TGTGCCAGTAGTGGACAGGGGATCCAAGAGACCCAGTACTTC.

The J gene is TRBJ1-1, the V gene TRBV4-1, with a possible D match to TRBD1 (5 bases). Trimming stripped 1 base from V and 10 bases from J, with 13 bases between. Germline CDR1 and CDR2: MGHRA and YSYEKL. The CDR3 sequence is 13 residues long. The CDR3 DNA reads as TGCGCCAGCAGCCAAGTAGGGGTGAGAGGAGCTTTCTTT. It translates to CASSQVGVRGAFF.

Here the CDR3 reads CASSISDRGTNYGYTF. CDR3 DNA sequence: TGTGCCAGTAGTATATCGGACAGGGGTACCAACTATGGCTACACCTTC. This chain links TRBV19 with TRBJ1-2; 9 nucleotides line up with TRBD1. The J segment lost 2 bases and the V segment lost 2 bases, leaving 6 bases of the junction unmatched. The CDR3 is 16 residues long. Germline CDR1 and CDR2: LNHDA and SQIVND (reference sequence).

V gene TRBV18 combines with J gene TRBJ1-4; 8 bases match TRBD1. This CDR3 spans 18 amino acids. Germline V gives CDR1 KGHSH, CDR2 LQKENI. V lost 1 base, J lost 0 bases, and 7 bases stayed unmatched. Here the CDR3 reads CASSPRQGQEATNEKLFF. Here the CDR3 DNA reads TGTGCCAGCTCACCACGGCAGGGACAGGAAGCAACTAATGAAAAACTGTTTTTT.

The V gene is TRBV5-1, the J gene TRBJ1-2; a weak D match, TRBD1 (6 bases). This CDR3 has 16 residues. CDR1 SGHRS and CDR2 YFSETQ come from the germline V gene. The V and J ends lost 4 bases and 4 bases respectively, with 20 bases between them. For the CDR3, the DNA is TGCGCCAGCAGCCCCGAGAGTCTGACAGGAGGCTATGGCTACACCTTC. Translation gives CASSPESLTGGYGYTF.